Presented here are 16 T cell receptor beta chains from one specimen sequenced in a study of metastatic and nonmetastatic thyroid tumors. TCRdb re-analyzed the PCR reads using MiXCR. The table lists 34,000 or so clones, approximately 16% of them singletons. Thyroid surgery was preceded by no treatment in any patient. The sample was blood. The receptors come from a female donor with papillary thyroid cancer or a benign thyroid nodule (not recorded which). Some clones in this sample may be carry-over from other donors' samples.

This clone was picked up a small number of times. J is TRBJ2-7 and V is TRBV6-1, with no clear D. This CDR3 spans 15 amino acids. CDR1 and CDR2 from the germline V gene are MNHNS and SASEGT. Trimming stripped 5 bases from V and 2 bases from J, with 16 bases between. CDR3 in DNA: TGTGCCAGCAGTTCCGGAGCTTGTGGTCCCTACGAGCAGTACTTC. Protein sequence: CASSSGACGPYEQYF.

Relative to its sample, this clone is medium-sized. V and J are TRBV12-3 or TRBV12-4 and TRBJ2-7; possible D gene TRBD1, 6 bases. The V end lost 5 bases, the J end lost 5 bases, and 10 bases lay between the germline ends. The CDR3 extends over 12 amino acids. The DNA for the CDR3 is TGTGCCAGCAGTATTCGACAGGACGAGCAGTACTTC. Protein sequence: CASSIRQDEQYF.

The sample holds many counts of this clone. V gene TRBV29-1 combines with J gene TRBJ1-1; D is uncertain. The CDR3 runs to 12 residues. Germline CDR1 SQVTM, CDR2 ANQGSEA. The germline V and J ends were trimmed by 3 bases and 1 base, with 6 bases remaining between them. The CDR3 nucleotides read TGCAGCGTTGACGGGCGGAACACTGAAGCTTTCTTT. Amino acids: CSVDGRNTEAFF.

This clone was counted many times. The gene calls are TRBV3-1 and TRBJ2-5; D is ambiguous. The CDR3 loop spans 14 amino acids. Trimming took off 6 bases at V and 2 bases at J, with 13 bases between the two ends. Germline V gives CDR1 LGHDT, CDR2 YNNKEL (reference sequence). The CDR3 loop is CASSPPRAQETQYF. The CDR3 DNA reads as TGTGCCAGCAGTCCTCCGCGAGCTCAAGAGACCCAGTACTTC.

The V and J genes are TRBV7-9 and TRBJ2-3, with a tentative D call TRBD2 (7 bases). The CDR3 consists of 14 residues. V lost 3 bases and J lost 15, with 22 bases in between. Per germline, CDR1 SEHNR and CDR2 FQNEAQ (reference sequence). CDR3 nucleotides: TGTGCCAGCAGCTTTTCAGGGGAGGGAGATACTCATTATTTT. Its protein product is CASSFSGEGDTHYF. The full variable domain, rest sourced from reference TRBV7-9 and TRBJ2-3, is DTGVSQNPRHKITKRGQNVTFRCDPISEHNRLYWYRQTLGQGPEFLTYFQNEAQLEKSRLLSDRFSAERPKGSFSTLEIQRTEQGDSAMYLCASSFSGEGDTHYFGPGTRLTVL.

This clone was seen ten or more times. The chain recombines TRBV6-4 with TRBJ2-2, with 10 bases aligning to TRBD2. With V trimmed by 5 bases and J by 6 bases, 6 bases remained unmatched. The germline CDR1 and CDR2 sequences are MRHNA and SNTAGT. The CDR3 sequence is 15 residues long. The CDR3 protein is CASSPGLAGAGELFF. The CDR3 DNA reads TGTGCCAGCAGTCCCGGGCTAGCGGGAGCCGGGGAGCTGTTTTTT.

This clone has ten or more counts. Being one base from a much bigger clone, this may be a read error. The same CDR3 is also encoded by other DNA sequences in this sample. The gene calls are TRBV12-3 or TRBV12-4 and TRBJ2-3; the D gene is possibly TRBD2 (6 bases). The CDR3 has 15 residues. The V end lost 5 bases, the J end lost 2 bases, and 14 bases lay between the germline ends. The DNA of the CDR3 is TGTGCCAGCAGTCCCCCTCGGGAGCTCACAGATACGCAGTATTTT. Translating gives CASSPPRELTDTQYF.

This clone was observed many times. The chain uses TRBV18 and TRBJ2-6, with D possibly being TRBD1 (5 bases). The ends were cut back, 2 bases at V and 3 bases at J, with 8 bases in the middle. The CDR3 has 15 residues. CDR1 is KGHSH and CDR2 is LQKENI in the germline V gene. CDR3 sequence: CASSPVRVGANVLTF. Here the CDR3 DNA reads TGTGCCAGCTCACCAGTCAGGGTTGGGGCCAACGTCCTGACTTTC.

This clone was recorded many times. The gene calls are TRBV10-1 and TRBJ2-3; D is uncertain. The CDR3 is 14 amino acids. Per the germline V gene, CDR1 is WNHNN and CDR2 is SYGVQD (reference sequence). V lost 1 base to trimming and J lost 5 bases, with 10 bases between them. CDR3 protein: CASSEFSGLDTQYF. CDR3 sequence (DNA): TGCGCCAGCAGTGAGTTCTCAGGTTTAGATACGCAGTATTTT.

This clone was picked up many times. This sequence joins TRBV5-4 and TRBJ2-7; 9 bases are a match to TRBD2. V trimming: 4 bases; J trimming: 7 bases; junction bases outside the gene matches: 6. Germline CDR1 SGHNT, CDR2 YYREEE (reference sequence). This CDR3 comprises 13 residues. Written as DNA, the CDR3 is TGTGCCAGCAGCCTAGGACTAGCGCGAGAGCAGTACTTC. Translated: CASSLGLAREQYF. Full variable domain (remainder filled in from reference TRBV5-4 and TRBJ2-7): ETGVTQSPTHLIKTRGQQVTLRCSSQSGHNTVSWYQQALGQGPQFIFQYYREEENGRGNFPPRFSGLQFPNYSSELNVNALELDDSALYLCASSLGLAREQYFGPGTRLTVT.

The chain joins TRBV3-1 to TRBJ1-3, with D possibly TRBD1 on 6 matching bases. This CDR3 is 15 amino acids long. CDR1 is LGHDT and CDR2 is YNNKEL in the germline V gene (reference sequence). V shed 8 bases and J shed 7 bases, with 21 bases lying between them. This CDR3 reads CASGRVGGAWNTIYF. The CDR3 nucleotides read TGTGCCAGCGGCCGCGTGGGGGGGGCTTGGAACACCATATATTTT.

In the case of this clone: This may be a read error, as it is one base from a much larger clone. This chain uses TRBV5-5 with TRBJ2-3, with D hard to call. The V gene's germline CDR1 is SGHKS and CDR2 YYEKEE (reference sequence). CDR3 length: 13 residues. The CDR3 DNA is TGTGTCAGCAGCCCACCTCGGACAGATACGCAGTATTTT. Protein: CVSSPPRTDTQYF. Variable domain in full (rest from reference TRBV5-5 and TRBJ2-3): DAGVTQSPTHLIKTRGQQVTLRCSPISGHKSVSWYQQVLGQGPQFIFQYYEKEERGRGNFPDRFSARQFPNYSSELNVNALLLGDSALYLCVSSPPRTDTQYFGPGTRLTVL.

This clone was seen ten or more times. This rearrangement joins TRBV4-1 to TRBJ1-2; TRBD1 matches at 10 bases. V dropped 4 bases and J dropped 7; count of bases not matched to a gene: 9. Germline loops: CDR1 MGHRA, CDR2 YSYEKL. The CDR3 length is 15 residues. CDR3 sequence reads: CASSLPGQGLLGYTF. The DNA for the CDR3 is TGCGCCAGCAGCCTACCGGGACAGGGGTTGCTTGGCTACACCTTC.

To note about this clone: At one of its ends the junction is not consistent with the germline gene, which may arise from a read error. The rearrangement joins TRBV20-1 to TRBJ1-2; D perhaps matches TRBD1 (5 bases). The CDR3 has 14 residues. CDR1 is DFQATT and CDR2 is SNEGSKA in the germline V gene (reference sequence). CDR3 loop: CSARAELRDYVYTF. CDR3 nucleotide sequence: TGCAGTGCTAGAGCCGAGCTACGGGACTATGTCTACACCTTC.

This rearrangement joins TRBV7-6 to TRBJ2-1; 9 bases map to TRBD2. Germline V gene sequence: CDR1 SGHVS, CDR2 FNYEAQ. V dropped 1 base and J dropped 7; count of bases not matched to a gene: 5. This CDR3 spans 15 amino acids. CDR3 in DNA: TGTGCCAGCAGCTTAGAGGCGGGAGGGAGGAATGAGCAGTTCTTC. This encodes CASSLEAGGRNEQFF.

This clone occurred many times. The chain recombines TRBV18 with TRBJ2-7; tentative D call: TRBD2 (6 bases). This CDR3 has 16 residues. The V gene's germline CDR1 is KGHSH and CDR2 LQKENI. V lost 1 base and J 3 bases, leaving 16 bases between the germline ends. Written as DNA, the CDR3 is TGTGCCAGCTCACCACAAGGAGCGGGTTATTTCTACGAGCAGTACTTC. Its translation: CASSPQGAGYFYEQYF.